The 9 T cell receptor beta chains listed next were all sequenced from one sample in a study of cytomegalovirus exposure and HLA in healthy donors (dated by TCRdb to 2017 to 2019). Libraries were made using the immunoSEQ multiplex PCR assay. For the multiplex PCR, a mixture combining 60 forward primers for TCR Vbeta segments and 13 reverse primers for TCR Jbeta segments was used. The table comes from immuneACCESS by way of TCRdb, which keeps in-frame sequences with V and J called. Part of the clones is missing from these tables; in studies checked, under half for an unresolved V gene and the rest for unknown reasons. In all, the sample holds fewer than 90,000 clones, and 70% of those were seen once. The ten largest clones represent around 9.7% of the sample. The sequenced sample consisted of PBMCs. The receptors derive from a woman between 50 and 59 years old in good health and CMV-seropositive.

The chain couples TRBV28 to TRBJ1-6; the D is unclear. Trimming removed 6 bases from V and 16 bases from J, with 13 bases in between. Germline CDR1 and CDR2: MDHEN and SYDVKM. The CDR3 runs 11 residues. The CDR3 DNA sequence: TGTGCCAGCAGCCCAAGGACTTTTCTCCACTTT. Translating it yields CASSPRTFLHF.

The CDR3 coding sequence is TGTGCCAGCAGCTTCTCAGGCACAGATACGCAGTATTTT. This sequence encodes CASSFSGTDTQYF. The chain recombines TRBV11-2 with TRBJ2-3; D is unresolved. CDR1 is SGHAT, CDR2 FQNNGV, per germline. CDR3 length equals 13 residues. V was trimmed by 3 bases and J by 1 base, leaving 5 bases between them.

The gene calls are TRBV5-6 and TRBJ1-2; TRBD1 is a possible D gene (5 bases). The CDR3 runs 15 residues. Germline-derived CDR1 and CDR2 are SGHDT and YYEEEE. Trimming removed 2 bases from V and 4 bases from J, with 15 bases in between. In DNA form, the CDR3 reads TGTGCCAGCAGCTTTATCGGGGGTGGTGGCTATGGCTACACCTTC. It codes for CASSFIGGGGYGYTF.

This clone appeared a single time. The chain combines TRBV27 with TRBJ1-2; D is unresolved. The CDR3 sequence is 14 residues long. From germline, CDR1 is MNHEY and CDR2 SMNVEV (reference sequence). With 6 bases removed from V and 5 bases from J, the gap between germline ends came to 16 bases. The DNA for the CDR3 is TGTGCCAGCAGACCCCAGGAAACTAGTTATGGCTACACCTTC. This encodes CASRPQETSYGYTF.

This rearrangement joins TRBV7-2 to TRBJ2-7; D is unclear. The germline gives CDR1 SGHTA, CDR2 FQGNSA. Trimming took 0 bases from V and 0 from J, leaving 18 bases between them. The CDR3 loop spans 18 amino acids. Written as DNA, the CDR3 is TGTGCCAGCAGCTTAGCGCAGCTAGGTCAGACCGTCTCCTACGAGCAGTACTTC. Translated, it gives CASSLAQLGQTVSYEQYF. Full variable domain (remainder filled in from reference TRBV7-2 and TRBJ2-7): GAGVSQSPSNKVTEKGKDVELRCDPISGHTALYWYRQSLGQGLEFLIYFQGNSAPDKSGLPSDRFSAERTGGSVSTLTIQRTQQEDSAVYLCASSLAQLGQTVSYEQYFGPGTRLTVT.

The V call is TRBV5-6, the J call TRBJ2-7, with D perhaps TRBD1 (6 bases). Per germline, CDR1 SGHDT and CDR2 YYEEEE. Trimming left V 1 base short and J 4 bases short, with 12 bases between. This CDR3 comprises 14 residues. The CDR3 region has the DNA TGTGCCAGCAGCTTGCCAGGGACACTTTACGAGCAGTACTTC. This translates into CASSLPGTLYEQYF. The full variable domain, rest sourced from reference TRBV5-6 and TRBJ2-7, is DAGVTQSPTHLIKTRGQQVTLRCSPKSGHDTVSWYQQALGQGPQFIFQYYEEEERQRGNFPDRFSGHQFPNYSSELNVNALLLGDSALYLCASSLPGTLYEQYFGPGTRLTVT.

The CDR3 DNA reads as TGTGCCAGCAGCCCAAGGACAGGTAACACTGAAGCTTTCTTT. This encodes CASSPRTGNTEAFF. The chain carries TRBV7-8 and TRBJ1-1; 7 bases align to TRBD1. The CDR3 covers 14 residues. In germline, CDR1 is SGHVS, CDR2 FQNEAQ. The V segment lost 5 bases and the J segment 2 bases; nucleotides outside the gene matches: 5. The full variable domain, its missing parts supplied by reference TRBV7-8 and TRBJ1-1, is GAGVSQSPRYKVAKRGQDVALRCDPISGHVSLFWYQQALGQGPEFLTYFQNEAQLDKSGLPSDRFFAERPEGSVSTLKIQRTQQEDSAVYLCASSPRTGNTEAFFGQGTRLTVV.

This clone was detected a few times. The rearrangement uses TRBV4-1 and TRBJ2-5, with TRBD2 matching over 7 bases. There are 15 residues in the CDR3. With 4 bases clipped from V and 6 bases from J, the junction kept 11 bases outside the gene matches. Germline CDR1 and CDR2: MGHRA and YSYEKL. The CDR3 loop is CASSPEGAGRQTQYF. The CDR3 bases are TGCGCCAGCAGCCCCGAGGGCGCCGGGAGGCAGACCCAGTACTTC.

The CDR3 DNA is TGCGCCAGCAGCTTGGTCACAGGGGGCGAAAACACTGAAGCTTTCTTT. Protein: CASSLVTGGENTEAFF. The chain carries TRBV5-1 and TRBJ1-1; 9 positions agree with TRBD1. The trim removed 0 bases at V and 2 bases at J, leaving 5 bases unmatched. Germline CDR1 is SGHRS and CDR2 is YFSETQ. The CDR3 contains 16 residues.